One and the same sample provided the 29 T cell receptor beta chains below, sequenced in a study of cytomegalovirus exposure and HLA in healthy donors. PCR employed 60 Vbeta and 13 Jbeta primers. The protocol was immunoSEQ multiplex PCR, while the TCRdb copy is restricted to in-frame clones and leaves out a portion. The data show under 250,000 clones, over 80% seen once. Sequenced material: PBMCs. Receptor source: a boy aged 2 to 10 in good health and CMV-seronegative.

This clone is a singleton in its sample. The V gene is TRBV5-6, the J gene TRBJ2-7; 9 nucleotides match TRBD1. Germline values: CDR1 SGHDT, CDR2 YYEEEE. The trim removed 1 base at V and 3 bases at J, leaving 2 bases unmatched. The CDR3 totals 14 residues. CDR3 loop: CASSLTDRGYEQYF. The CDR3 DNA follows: TGTGCCAGCAGCTTGACGGACAGGGGCTACGAGCAGTACTTC. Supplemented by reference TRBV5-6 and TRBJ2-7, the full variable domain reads DAGVTQSPTHLIKTRGQQVTLRCSPKSGHDTVSWYQQALGQGPQFIFQYYEEEERQRGNFPDRFSGHQFPNYSSELNVNALLLGDSALYLCASSLTDRGYEQYFGPGTRLTVT.

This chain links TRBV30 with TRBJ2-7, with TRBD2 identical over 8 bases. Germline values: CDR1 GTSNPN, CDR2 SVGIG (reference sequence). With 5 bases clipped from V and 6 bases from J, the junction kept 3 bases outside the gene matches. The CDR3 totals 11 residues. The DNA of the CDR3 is TGTGCCTGGGATCGGGGGGGCGAGCAGTACTTC. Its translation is CAWDRGGEQYF.

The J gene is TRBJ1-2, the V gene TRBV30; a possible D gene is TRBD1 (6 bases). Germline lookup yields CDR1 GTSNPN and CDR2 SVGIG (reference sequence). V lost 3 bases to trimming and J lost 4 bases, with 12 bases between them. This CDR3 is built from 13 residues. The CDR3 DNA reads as TGTGCCTGGAGACAGGGATTTATCTATGGCTACACCTTC. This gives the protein CAWRQGFIYGYTF.

The CDR3 is CASSRLPTGDPGGYTF. In DNA form, the CDR3 reads TGTGCCAGCAGCCGACTCCCGACAGGGGACCCTGGTGGCTACACCTTC. V gene TRBV7-9 combines with J gene TRBJ1-2, with 8 bases that match TRBD1. This CDR3 comprises 16 residues. J gave up 7 bases and V 5 bases, and 15 bases lay outside the gene matches. Germline V gives CDR1 SEHNR, CDR2 FQNEAQ (reference sequence).

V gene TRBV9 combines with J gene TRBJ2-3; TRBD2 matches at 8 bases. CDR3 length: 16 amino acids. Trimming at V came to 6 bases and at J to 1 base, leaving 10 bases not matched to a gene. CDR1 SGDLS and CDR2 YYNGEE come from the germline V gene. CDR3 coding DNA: TGTGCCAGCACCCGGGGGGGGTGGGTTGGCACAGATACGCAGTATTTT. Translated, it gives CASTRGGWVGTDTQYF.

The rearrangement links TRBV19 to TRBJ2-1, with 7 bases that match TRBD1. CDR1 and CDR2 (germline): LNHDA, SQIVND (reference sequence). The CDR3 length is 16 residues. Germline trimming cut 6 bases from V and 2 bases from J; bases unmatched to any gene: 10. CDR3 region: CASSRQGPIPYNEQFF. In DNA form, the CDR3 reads TGTGCCAGTAGCAGACAGGGACCCATCCCCTACAATGAGCAGTTCTTC.

The CDR3 DNA follows: TGTGCCAGCAGCGCCGAACTAGCGGGGGGTTCCGTCACGCAGTATTTT. Protein: CASSAELAGGSVTQYF. V gene TRBV7-2 combines with J gene TRBJ2-3; 12 bases agree with TRBD2. CDR1 and CDR2 from the germline V gene are SGHTA and FQGNSA. This CDR3 comprises 16 residues. Losses at the gene ends were 5 bases for V and 9 bases for J; bases not matched to a gene: 12.

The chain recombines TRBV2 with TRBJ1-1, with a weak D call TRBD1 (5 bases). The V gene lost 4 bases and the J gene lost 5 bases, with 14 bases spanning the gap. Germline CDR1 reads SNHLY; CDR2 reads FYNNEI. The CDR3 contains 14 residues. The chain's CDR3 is CASSATGSWTEAFF. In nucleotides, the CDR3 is TGTGCCAGCAGTGCAACAGGATCATGGACTGAAGCTTTCTTT.

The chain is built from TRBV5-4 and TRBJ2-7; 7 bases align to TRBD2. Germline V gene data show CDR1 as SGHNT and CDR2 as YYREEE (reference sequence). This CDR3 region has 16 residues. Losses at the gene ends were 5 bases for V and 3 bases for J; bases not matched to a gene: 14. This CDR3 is CASSSGGWGARYEQYF. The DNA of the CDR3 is TGTGCCAGCAGTTCGGGAGGCTGGGGCGCTCGCTACGAGCAGTACTTC. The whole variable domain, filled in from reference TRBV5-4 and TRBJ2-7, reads ETGVTQSPTHLIKTRGQQVTLRCSSQSGHNTVSWYQQALGQGPQFIFQYYREEENGRGNFPPRFSGLQFPNYSSELNVNALELDDSALYLCASSSGGWGARYEQYFGPGTRLTVT.

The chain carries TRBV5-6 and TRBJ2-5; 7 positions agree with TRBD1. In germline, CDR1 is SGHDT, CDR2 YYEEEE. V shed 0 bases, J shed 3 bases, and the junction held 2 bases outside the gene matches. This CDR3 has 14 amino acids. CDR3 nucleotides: TGTGCCAGCAGCTTGGGAGGGGGCAAAGAGACCCAGTACTTC. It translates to CASSLGGGKETQYF.

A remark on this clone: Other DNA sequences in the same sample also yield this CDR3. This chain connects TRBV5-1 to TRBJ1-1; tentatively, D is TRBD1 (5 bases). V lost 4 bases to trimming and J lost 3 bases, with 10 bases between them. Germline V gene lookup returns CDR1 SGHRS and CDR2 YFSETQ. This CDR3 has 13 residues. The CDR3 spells CASSLGGDTEAFF. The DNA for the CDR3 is TGCGCCAGCAGCCTCGGGGGGGACACTGAAGCTTTCTTT.

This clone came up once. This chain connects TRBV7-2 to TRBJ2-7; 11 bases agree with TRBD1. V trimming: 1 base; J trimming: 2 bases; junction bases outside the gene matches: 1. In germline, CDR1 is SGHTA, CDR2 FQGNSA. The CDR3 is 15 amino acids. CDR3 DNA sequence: TGTGCCAGCAGCTTAGGGGGACAGGGGGCCTACGAGCAGTACTTC. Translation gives CASSLGGQGAYEQYF.

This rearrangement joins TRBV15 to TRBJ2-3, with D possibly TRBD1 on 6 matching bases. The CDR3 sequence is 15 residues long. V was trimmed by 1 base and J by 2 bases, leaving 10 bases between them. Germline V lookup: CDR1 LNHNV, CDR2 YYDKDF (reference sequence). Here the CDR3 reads CATSRGGTSTDTQYF. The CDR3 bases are TGTGCCACCAGCAGAGGGGGGACATCCACAGATACGCAGTATTTT.

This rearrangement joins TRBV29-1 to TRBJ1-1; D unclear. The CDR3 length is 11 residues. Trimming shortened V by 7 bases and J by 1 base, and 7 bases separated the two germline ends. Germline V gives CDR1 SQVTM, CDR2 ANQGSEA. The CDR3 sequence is CSATENTEAFF. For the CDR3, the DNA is TGCAGCGCCACAGAGAACACTGAAGCTTTCTTT.

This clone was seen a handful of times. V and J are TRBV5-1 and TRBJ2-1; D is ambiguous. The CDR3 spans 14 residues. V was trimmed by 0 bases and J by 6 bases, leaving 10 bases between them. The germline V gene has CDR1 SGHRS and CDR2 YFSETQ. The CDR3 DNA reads TGCGCCAGCAGCTTGGAACTTCCCTCCAATGAGCAGTTCTTC. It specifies CASSLELPSNEQFF.

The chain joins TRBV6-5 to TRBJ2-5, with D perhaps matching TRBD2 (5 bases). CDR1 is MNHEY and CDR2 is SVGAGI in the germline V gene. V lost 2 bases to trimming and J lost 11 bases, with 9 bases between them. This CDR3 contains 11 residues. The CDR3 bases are TGTGCCAGCAGTTACATCGGGGAGCAGTACTTC. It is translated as CASSYIGEQYF.

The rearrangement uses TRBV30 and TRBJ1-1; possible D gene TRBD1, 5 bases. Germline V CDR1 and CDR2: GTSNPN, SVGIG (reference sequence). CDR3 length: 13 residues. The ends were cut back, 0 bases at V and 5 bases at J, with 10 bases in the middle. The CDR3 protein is CAWSVRGRTEAFF. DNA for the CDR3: TGTGCCTGGAGTGTTAGGGGCCGGACTGAAGCTTTCTTT.

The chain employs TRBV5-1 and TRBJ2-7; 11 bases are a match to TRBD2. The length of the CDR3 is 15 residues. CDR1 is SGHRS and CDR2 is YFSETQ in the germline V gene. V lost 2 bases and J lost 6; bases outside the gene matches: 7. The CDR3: CASSFDSGGASEQYF. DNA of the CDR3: TGCGCCAGCAGCTTCGATAGCGGGGGGGCCTCCGAGCAGTACTTC.

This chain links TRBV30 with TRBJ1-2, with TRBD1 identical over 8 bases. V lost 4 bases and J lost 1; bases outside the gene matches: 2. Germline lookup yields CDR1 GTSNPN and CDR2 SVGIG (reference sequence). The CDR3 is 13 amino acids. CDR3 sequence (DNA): TGTGCCTGGACAGGGGGCCTTAACTATGGCTACACCTTC. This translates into CAWTGGLNYGYTF.

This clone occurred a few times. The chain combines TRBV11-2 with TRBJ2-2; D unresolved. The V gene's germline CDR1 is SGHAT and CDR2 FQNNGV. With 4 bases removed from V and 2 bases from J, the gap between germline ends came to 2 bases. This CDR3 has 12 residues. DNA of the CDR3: TGTGCCAGCAGCTCTAACACCGGGGAGCTGTTTTTT. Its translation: CASSSNTGELFF. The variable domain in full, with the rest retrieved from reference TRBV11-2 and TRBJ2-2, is EAGVAQSPRYKIIEKRQSVAFWCNPISGHATLYWYQQILGQGPKLLIQFQNNGVVDDSQLPKDRFSAERLKGVDSTLKIQPAKLEDSAVYLCASSSNTGELFFGEGSRLTVL.

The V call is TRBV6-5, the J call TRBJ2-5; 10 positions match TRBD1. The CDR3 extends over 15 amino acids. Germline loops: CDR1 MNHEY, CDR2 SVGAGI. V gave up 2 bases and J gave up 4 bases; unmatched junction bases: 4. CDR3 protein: CASSYGTGEGETQYF. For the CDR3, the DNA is TGTGCCAGCAGTTACGGGACAGGGGAGGGAGAGACCCAGTACTTC.

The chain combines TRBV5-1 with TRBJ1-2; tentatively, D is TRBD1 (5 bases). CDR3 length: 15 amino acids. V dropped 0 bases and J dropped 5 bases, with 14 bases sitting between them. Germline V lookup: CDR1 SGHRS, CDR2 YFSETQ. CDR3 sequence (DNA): TGCGCCAGCAGCTTGGACGGGGGTGATGAGTATGGCTACACCTTC. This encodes CASSLDGGDEYGYTF.

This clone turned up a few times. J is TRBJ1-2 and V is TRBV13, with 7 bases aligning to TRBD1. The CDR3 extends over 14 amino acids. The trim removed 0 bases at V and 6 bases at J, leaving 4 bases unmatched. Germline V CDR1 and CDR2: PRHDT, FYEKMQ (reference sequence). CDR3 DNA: TGTGCCAGCAGCTTAGGCCGACAGGGCCATGGCTACACCTTC. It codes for CASSLGRQGHGYTF.

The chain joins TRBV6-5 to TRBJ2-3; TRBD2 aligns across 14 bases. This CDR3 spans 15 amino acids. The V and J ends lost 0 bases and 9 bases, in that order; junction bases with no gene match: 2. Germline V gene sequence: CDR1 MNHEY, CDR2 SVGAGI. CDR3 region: CASSYSGLAGVTQYF. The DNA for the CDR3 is TGTGCCAGCAGTTACTCGGGACTAGCGGGAGTAACGCAGTATTTT.

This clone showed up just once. The CDR3 is CASSIGTPNYGYTF. The CDR3 DNA sequence: TGTGCCAGTAGTATAGGGACACCGAACTATGGCTACACCTTC. This chain uses TRBV19 with TRBJ1-2, with D possibly being TRBD1 (5 bases). The CDR3 length is 14 residues. Germline CDR1 reads LNHDA; CDR2 reads SQIVND (reference sequence). The ends were cut back, 1 base at V and 2 bases at J, with 8 bases in the middle.

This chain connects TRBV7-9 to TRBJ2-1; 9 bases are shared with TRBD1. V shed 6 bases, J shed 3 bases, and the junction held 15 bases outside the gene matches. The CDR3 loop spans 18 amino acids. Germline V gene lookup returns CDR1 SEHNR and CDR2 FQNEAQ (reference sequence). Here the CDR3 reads CASSVDRGAAVRYNEQFF. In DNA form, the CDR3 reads TGTGCCAGCAGTGTGGACAGGGGTGCTGCGGTACGCTACAATGAGCAGTTCTTC.

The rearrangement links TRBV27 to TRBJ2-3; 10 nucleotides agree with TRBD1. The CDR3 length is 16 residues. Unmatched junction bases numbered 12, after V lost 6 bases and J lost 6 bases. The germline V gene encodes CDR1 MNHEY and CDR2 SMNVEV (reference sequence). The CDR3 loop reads CASSPRTGGRWDTQYF. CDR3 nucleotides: TGTGCCAGCAGCCCCAGGACAGGGGGGCGGTGGGATACGCAGTATTTT.

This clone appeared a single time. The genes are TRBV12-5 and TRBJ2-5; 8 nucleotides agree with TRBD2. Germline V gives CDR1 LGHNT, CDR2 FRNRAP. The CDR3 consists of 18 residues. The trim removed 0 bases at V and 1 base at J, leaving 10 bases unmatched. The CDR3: CASGLVITSGRPQETQYF. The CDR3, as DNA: TGTGCTAGTGGTTTGGTAATTACTAGCGGACGGCCCCAAGAGACCCAGTACTTC.

CDR3 DNA sequence: TGTGCCACCAGCAGTGACGATCTAGCGGGAGGGAATAAGGGGGAGCTGTTTTTT. Protein: CATSSDDLAGGNKGELFF. The chain combines TRBV15 with TRBJ2-2, with 12 bases matching TRBD2. Germline CDR1 reads LNHNV; CDR2 reads YYDKDF (reference sequence). With 3 bases clipped from V and 8 bases from J, the junction kept 13 bases outside the gene matches. The CDR3 runs to 18 residues. The whole variable domain, filled in from reference TRBV15 and TRBJ2-2, reads DAMVIQNPRYQVTQFGKPVTLSCSQTLNHNVMYWYQQKSSQAPKLLFHYYDKDFNNEADTPDNFQSRRPNTSFCFLDIRSPGLGDTAMYLCATSSDDLAGGNKGELFFGEGSRLTVL.